Given below is one T cell receptor (beta chain) in context. This clonotype was picked up a small number of times. Its recognized antigen is unknown. No much larger clonotype is one base removed from it; base qualities were not supplied. Via the germline V gene (reference sequence), CDR1 is MNHEY and CDR2 SMNVEV. V sheds 2 bases and J sheds 4 bases, leaving 14 bases between their ends. The CDR3 runs 15 residues from the cysteine to the phenylalanine. The sequence is cut down to CDR3 DNA, 45 bases in frame from base 1. This entry belongs to a study of T-cell reconstitution after alpha-beta-depleted transplantation in children (dated by TCRdb to the mid-2010s). Regarding the complete study: Using TCR repertoire profiling, the study quantitatively followed how T-cell immune reconstitution unfolded in children after TCRalphabeta/CD19-depleted allogeneic hematopoietic cell transplantation.

The research as a whole found: The apparently early recovery of alphabetaT-cell counts about two months after transplant reportedly depended on only several hundred rapidly expanded clones that came from non-depleted graft cells. The frequencies of hyperexpanded clones fell over the following months, and after one year, T-cell counts and TCRbeta diversity were mostly attributed to newly produced T cells. In some patients, the high TCRbeta diversity seen at day 60 was put down to recipient T cells and intrathymic progenitors that had survived conditioning.

Library preparation employed PCR. Reads for this sample came from an Illumina HiSeq 2500. To normalize quantification of the TCRbeta repertoire, the TCR libraries were built with molecular barcoding that relied on unique molecular identifiers. TCRdb reprocessing: public reads trimmed at Q25 with fastp, clones called with MiXCR, in-frame beta chains kept. Rows are combined by CDR3 protein, so each entry shows the most common genes and DNA. Within this sample are about 610,000 distinct CDR3 sequences, with 27% of them counted one time only. Approximately 33% of the sample lies in the top ten. In the paper's terms, the treatment or condition label means: allogeneic hematopoietic cell transplantation with graft depleted of TCRalphabeta T cells and CD19 B cells. Transplant recipients were children who received TCRalphabeta/CD19-depleted allogeneic hematopoietic cell grafts.

The clonotype was recovered from a boy younger than two with Wiskott-Aldrich syndrome, due to receive a stem cell transplant. Sequencing was performed on PBMCs, taken before TCRalphabeta/CD19-depleted stem cell transplant. The chain couples TRBV27 to TRBJ1-1, and TRBD1 may be the D gene, going by 5 matching bases. The DNA is as follows: TGTGCCAGCAGTTTAGGCAGCGACGGGACCACTGAAGCTTTCTTT. Its protein reads: CASSLGSDGTTEAFF.